This record concerns one T cell receptor beta chain sequence. This entry comes from a study of blood T cell repertoires in COVID-19. Germline assignment: CDR1 SGDLS and CDR2 YYNGEE. Losses at the gene ends were 3 bases for V and 4 bases for J; bases not matched to a gene: 11. This CDR3 has 18 amino acids. Sequenced by immunoSEQ multiplex PCR; TCRdb stores in-frame clones only, minus some. Of around 250,000 clones listed, 86% are singletons. The sequence derives from a man aged 25 to 40 who had recovered from COVID-19. Material: peripheral blood. The chain couples TRBV9 to TRBJ2-2, with 11 nucleotides matching TRBD2. The CDR3 protein is CASSAPYSGGAGTGELFF. The CDR3 coding sequence is TGTGCCAGCAGCGCCCCATATAGCGGGGGGGCCGGCACCGGGGAGCTGTTTTTT.